This T cell receptor (beta chain) was observed in a study of blood T cells in healthy people across ages. The use of a sample-barcoded 5' primer and a J-beta primer mix characterized a second PCR of about 6 to 12 cycles. The template-switch adaptor was a 5' adaptor with 12 random nucleotides. It tagged each cDNA molecule. TCRdb reanalysed the 5' RACE reads using MiXCR and keeps one entry per CDR3 protein. The sample shows under 950,000 distinct CDR3 sequences, approximately 21% of them seen only once. This CDR3 region has 15 residues. Germline CDR1 is SEHNR and CDR2 is FQNEAQ (reference sequence). V dropped 7 bases and J dropped 4 bases, with 16 bases sitting between them. Points from the study as a whole: A strong correlation was seen between TCR beta diversity and naive T cell percentage.

This clonotype was seen a single time. Its antigen is not known. This chain links TRBV7-9 with TRBJ1-4, with D maybe TRBD1 (6 bases). Sequencing was carried out using blood. The sequence was collected from a man aged 70 or older in good health. The CDR3: CASTTSGARNEKLFF. DNA for the CDR3: TGTGCCAGCACTACTTCGGGGGCCCGTAATGAAAAACTGTTTTTT.